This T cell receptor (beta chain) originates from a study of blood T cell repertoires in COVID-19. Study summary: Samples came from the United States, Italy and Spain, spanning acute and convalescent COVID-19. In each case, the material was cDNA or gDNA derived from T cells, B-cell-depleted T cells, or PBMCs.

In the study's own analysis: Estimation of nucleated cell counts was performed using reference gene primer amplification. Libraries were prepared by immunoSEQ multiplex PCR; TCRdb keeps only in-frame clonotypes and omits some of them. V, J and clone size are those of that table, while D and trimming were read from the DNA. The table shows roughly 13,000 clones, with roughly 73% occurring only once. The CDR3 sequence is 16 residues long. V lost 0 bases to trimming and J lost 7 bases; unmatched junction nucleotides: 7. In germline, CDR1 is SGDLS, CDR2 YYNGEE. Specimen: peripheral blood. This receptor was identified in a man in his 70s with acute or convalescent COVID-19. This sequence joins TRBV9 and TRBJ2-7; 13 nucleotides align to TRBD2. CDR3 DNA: TGTGCCAGCAGCGTAGCCGGGACTAGCGGGGTGTTTGAGCAGTACTTC. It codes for CASSVAGTSGVFEQYF.